This entry features one T cell receptor beta chain sequence. The target of this receptor is not known. Per-base quality was not reported, and no clone a single base away is much larger than it. The CDR3 has 12 amino acids, counting the end cysteine and phenylalanine. The only DNA kept is the CDR3, 36 bases in frame from the first base. The trim is 10 bases for V and 3 bases for J, with a gap of 13 bases between the germline ends. In the germline V gene, CDR1 corresponds to ENHRY and CDR2 to SYGVKD. The sample's time point label, in plain terms: about 28 days (+/-7) after the second vaccine dose. AZD1222 recipients with second doses at about 4 weeks or about 12 weeks were pooled, because spike-specific TCR depth and breadth did not differ between schedules. Samples from vaccinated people were obtained from the UK trials COV001 and COV002, which included a single-blind randomized controlled phase 2/3 trial of AZD1222 (ChAdOx1 nCoV-19) in healthy adults. For TCRbeta chain sequencing, PBMC samples from trial participants were taken at day 0 and at day 28 after the second dose.

The CDR3 regions of human TCRbeta chains were analyzed by immunosequencing. In the source study's methods: Repertoire TCRs were matched against a reference library of SARS-CoV-2-specific TCRs generated with the MIRA antigen-specificity platform. Breadth was defined as the fraction of unique TCRs that were SARS-CoV-2-associated, and depth was defined as the fraction of total T cells that were SARS-CoV-2-associated. Each spike-specific TCR was assigned to its reactive spike region and to a CD4 or CD8 class using the MIRA data. Log10-transformed breadth and depth values were compared by one-way ANOVA with Sidak's multiple comparisons tests. TCRdb retrieved this table from immuneACCESS and kept in-frame rearrangements only. Not all clones are present; in checked studies, unresolved V genes account for under half, and no reason is known for the remainder. The V and J calls and the clone size are those of that table, but D and trimming were determined from the DNA. Within this sample are 180,000 or so clones, with around 89% of them counted one time only. Roughly 27% of the sample is taken by the ten largest.

The data were obtained in a study of T cell responses to AZD1222 COVID-19 vaccine (dated by TCRdb to about 2021). As for the study more broadly: A total of approximately 250 trial participants underwent TCR sequencing, of whom some 200 had received two doses of AZD1222 and 26 had received two doses of the MenACWY control vaccine. Trial participants were enrolled by age into 18-55, 56-69 and 70-plus year subgroups, with around 150, 28 and 57 TCR-sequenced participants respectively. The paper as a whole reports these results and caveats: Participants were mostly white British and included more females than males, and it was suggested by the authors that clonal diversity may have been underestimated. The whole spike protein was spanned by vaccine-associated CD4 TCRs, and dominant responses were seen in regions 160-218 and 743-854. Because no samples from the day 14 peak response were available, repertoires could be characterized only after the peak T cell response. Reportedly, close to half of the unique spike-specific TCRs recognized epitopes lying outside the regions that are mutated in the B.1.351 and B.1.1.7 variants. After two AZD1222 doses, spike-specific TCR breadth and depth were significantly higher than at day 0 and than in MenACWY recipients. The 56-69-year group was small, and its depth increase did not reach significance, likely because of low power. Conclusions about previously exposed vaccinees are limited, since just five or six AZD1222 recipients were seropositive for SARS-CoV-2 at baseline.

This clonotype was obtained from an adult who received the AZD1222 COVID-19 vaccine. The sequence joins TRBV10-3 to TRBJ2-7; D gene: possibly TRBD1, on 7 matching bases. Sequencing was performed on peripheral blood, taken 28 days after the second AZD1222 dose. The nucleotide sequence reads as follows: TGTGCCACCAGACAGGGAGGCTACGAGCAGTACTTC. It specifies CATRQGGYEQYF.